These T cell receptor beta chains were read from a single sample in a study of blood T cell repertoires in COVID-19. Some clones are missing from TCRdb's copy, which holds only in-frame ones; the method was immunoSEQ multiplex PCR. The sample holds 23,000 or so clones; roughly 89% are singletons and the top ten take around 28%. Sequencing was done on a sample of peripheral blood. The receptors originated from a woman aged 70-85 years with active COVID-19. Each CDR3 is given with its conserved first and last residue. D genes are given only for firm matches. A clone size is listed for some rows: how often the clone was seen (once, few, many), or a class if it is expanded.

D | J | V | size | DNA | CDR3
. | TRBJ1-2 | TRBV3-1/TRBV3-2 | . | TGTGCCAGCAGCCGAGGGAACAGCTATGGCTACACCTTC | CASSRGNSYGYTF
TRBD2 | TRBJ2-3 | TRBV9 | . | TGTGCCAGCAGCGTAGTCAGCGGGGCCGGGGATACGCAGTATTTT | CASSVVSGAGDTQYF
. | TRBJ2-1 | TRBV11-2 | . | TGTGCCTCCCAGCTACGAGGCGGGGATTACAATGAGCAGTTCTTC | CASQLRGGDYNEQFF
. | TRBJ2-7 | TRBV28 | once | TGTGCCGGTTGCAGGGAAAATGACTACGAGCAGTACTTC | CAGCRENDYEQYF
. | TRBJ1-3 | TRBV5-6 | once | TGTGCCAGCAGCCGCAGGCAGACTGGAAACACCATATATTTT | CASSRRQTGNTIYF
. | TRBJ1-5 | TRBV27 | . | TGTGCCAGCAGAGGACTGGGCGAAGGCAATCAGCCCCAGCATTTT | CASRGLGEGNQPQHF
. | TRBJ1-6 | TRBV7-9 | . | TGTGCCAGCAGCTACGGAGGGGATTCACCCCTCCACTTT | CASSYGGDSPLHF
TRBD2 | TRBJ2-3 | TRBV6-4 | . | TGTGCCAGCAGGAGCCCAAGGAGCGGGGGGCGGGATACGCAGTATTTT | CASRSPRSGGRDTQYF
TRBD2 | TRBJ2-4 | TRBV19 | . | TGTGCCAGTAGTTCGGGAGGTCTCGACCTGAACATTCAGTACTTC | CASSSGGLDLNIQYF
. | TRBJ2-3 | TRBV5-6 | . | TGTGCCAGCAGCTGGGGGCCGGTGGTTCCAGATACGCAGTATTTT | CASSWGPVVPDTQYF
TRBD1 | TRBJ1-2 | TRBV19 | medium-sized | TGTGCCAGTAGTATAGGTCGGGACAGGAGAGCCTATGGCTACACCTTC | CASSIGRDRRAYGYTF
TRBD1 | TRBJ2-5 | TRBV29-1 | . | TGCAGCGTTGAGAGGAACAGGGGGGCAGGGCGGCAAGAGACCCAGTACTTC | CSVERNRGAGRQETQYF
TRBD1 | TRBJ1-5 | TRBV2 | . | TGTGCCAGCAGTAACACCGGGACAGGGGGCTTTCAGCCCCAGCATTTT | CASSNTGTGGFQPQHF
. | TRBJ1-6 | TRBV5-1 | . | TGCGCCAGCAGCCTGACCCAGGGGCATTCACCCCTCCACTTT | CASSLTQGHSPLHF
. | TRBJ1-5 | TRBV10-3 | . | TGTGCCATCAGTGAAGGGGCGGGCAATCAGCCCCAGCATTTT | CAISEGAGNQPQHF
. | TRBJ1-1 | TRBV4-3 | few | TGCGCCAGCAGCCAAGATCGAGTGAACACTGAAGCTTTCTTT | CASSQDRVNTEAFF
TRBD1 | TRBJ2-7 | TRBV19 | once | TGTGCCAGTAGTACACAGGGGGGCCTGGCCTACGAGCAGTACTTC | CASSTQGGLAYEQYF
TRBD1 | TRBJ2-1 | TRBV25-1 | . | TGTGCCAGCAGTGAATGGGGGACAGGCTACAATGAGCAGTTCTTC | CASSEWGTGYNEQFF
. | TRBJ2-7 | TRBV7-5 | . | TGTGTCAGGATGTCCGGGGAGACCTACGAGCAGTACTTC | CVRMSGETYEQYF
. | TRBJ1-6 | TRBV5-4 | . | TGTGCCAGCAGCTCCGGGACACCGAGCTCCTATAATTCACCCCTCCACTTT | CASSSGTPSSYNSPLHF
TRBD1 | TRBJ1-5 | TRBV7-9 | few | TGTGCCAGCAGCCCGGGACAGGGGGGTCAGCCCCAGCATTTT | CASSPGQGGQPQHF
. | TRBJ2-3 | TRBV4-2 | . | TGTGCCAGCAGTTTCGGGAAGGGGGGGGGCCCTCGCACAGATACGCAGTATTTT | CASSFGKGGGPRTDTQYF
TRBD2 | TRBJ2-1 | TRBV5-1 | . | TGCGCCAGCAGCTTGGTAGCGGGGGAGCACAATGAGCAGTTCTTC | CASSLVAGEHNEQFF
TRBD1 | TRBJ1-2 | TRBV29-1 | . | TGCAGCGTTGCAGTGACAGGGGTTGATGGCTACACCTTC | CSVAVTGVDGYTF
. | TRBJ1-2 | TRBV2 | once | TGTGCCAGCAGTGAAGCGAGGCAGTCCTATGGCTACACCTTC | CASSEARQSYGYTF
. | TRBJ2-7 | TRBV28 | once | TGTGCCAGCACTAGGACTACCGCCTCCTACGAGCAGTACTTC | CASTRTTASYEQYF
. | TRBJ1-2 | TRBV6-5 | once | TGTGCCAGCAGTCCCTCGGGGGGCTTAGACTATGGCTACACCTTC | CASSPSGGLDYGYTF
. | TRBJ1-6 | TRBV19 | . | TGTGCCAGTAGCCCTCGGGGGGTAAATTCACCCCTCCACTTT | CASSPRGVNSPLHF
TRBD1 | TRBJ1-5 | TRBV19 | . | TGTGCCAGTGACAGGGGGCTCGAGGTTCACAGGCATTTT | CASDRGLEVHRHF
. | TRBJ2-2 | TRBV5-4 | . | TGTGCCAGCAGCCAAGGGGGGGGGAACACCGGGGAGCTGTTTTTT | CASSQGGGNTGELFF